This T cell receptor beta chain is from a study of blood T cell repertoires in COVID-19. Trimming cost V 9 bases and J 5 bases; bases outside gene matches: 16. This CDR3 contains 17 residues. Germline assignment: CDR1 LNHDA and CDR2 SQIVND (reference sequence). The data were produced by immunoSEQ multiplex PCR, yet TCRdb's version contains in-frame clones alone and is incomplete. Among around 300,000 clones listed, under 90% were seen once. This receptor was obtained from a woman aged 45-59 years who had recovered from COVID-19. This chain links TRBV19 with TRBJ1-4, with TRBD1 matching 9 bases. The sample comprised peripheral blood. CDR3 region: CASRPGQGRMTNEKLFF. As DNA, the CDR3 is TGTGCCAGCAGACCGGGACAGGGTAGAATGACAAATGAAAAACTGTTTTTT.